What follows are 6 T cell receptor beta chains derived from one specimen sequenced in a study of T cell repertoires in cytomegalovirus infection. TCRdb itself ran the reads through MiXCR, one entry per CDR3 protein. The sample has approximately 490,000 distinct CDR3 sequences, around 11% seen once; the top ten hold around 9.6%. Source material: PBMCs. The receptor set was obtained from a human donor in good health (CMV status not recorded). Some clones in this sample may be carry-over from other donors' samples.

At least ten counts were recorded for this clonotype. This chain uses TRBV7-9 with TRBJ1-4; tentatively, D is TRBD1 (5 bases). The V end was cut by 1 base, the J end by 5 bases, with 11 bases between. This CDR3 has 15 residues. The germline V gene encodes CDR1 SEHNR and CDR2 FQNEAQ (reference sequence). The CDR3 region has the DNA TGTGCCAGCAGCTTAGTTTCAGGGATAAATGAAAAACTGTTTTTT. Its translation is CASSLVSGINEKLFF.

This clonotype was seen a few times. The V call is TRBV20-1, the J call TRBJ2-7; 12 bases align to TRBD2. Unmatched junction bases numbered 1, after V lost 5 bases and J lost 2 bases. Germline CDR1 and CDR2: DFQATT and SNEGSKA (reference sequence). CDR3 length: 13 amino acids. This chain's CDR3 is CSAWTSGAYEQYF. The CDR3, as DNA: TGCAGTGCTTGGACTAGCGGGGCCTACGAGCAGTACTTC.

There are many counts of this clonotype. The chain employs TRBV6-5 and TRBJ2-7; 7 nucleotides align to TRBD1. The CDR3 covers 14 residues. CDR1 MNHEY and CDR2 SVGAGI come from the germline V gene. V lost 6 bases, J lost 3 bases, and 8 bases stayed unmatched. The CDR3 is CASRPGTVLYEQYF. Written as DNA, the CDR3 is TGTGCCAGCAGACCCGGGACAGTACTCTACGAGCAGTACTTC.

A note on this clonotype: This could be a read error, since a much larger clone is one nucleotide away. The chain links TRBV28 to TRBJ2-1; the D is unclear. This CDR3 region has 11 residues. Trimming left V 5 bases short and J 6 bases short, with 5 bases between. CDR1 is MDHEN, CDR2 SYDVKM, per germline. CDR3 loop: CASSRINEQFF. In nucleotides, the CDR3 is TGTGCCAGCAGTCGGATCAATGAGCAGTTCTTC.

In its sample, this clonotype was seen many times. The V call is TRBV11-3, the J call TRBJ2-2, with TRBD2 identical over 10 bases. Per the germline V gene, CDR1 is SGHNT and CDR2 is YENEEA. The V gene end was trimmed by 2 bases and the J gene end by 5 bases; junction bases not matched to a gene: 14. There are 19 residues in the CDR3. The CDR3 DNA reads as TGTGCCAGCAGCTTAACGATTGGGCTAGCGGGAGTTCGGACCGGGGAGCTGTTTTTT. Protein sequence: CASSLTIGLAGVRTGELFF.

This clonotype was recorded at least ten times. The CDR3 DNA reads as TGTGCCAGCCGACAGAGTAGCAATCAGCCCCAGCATTTT. Amino acid sequence: CASRQSSNQPQHF. This rearrangement joins TRBV19 to TRBJ1-5; the D gene is possibly TRBD1 (5 bases). This CDR3 spans 13 amino acids. V lost 9 bases, J lost 0 bases, and 9 bases lay in between. Germline values: CDR1 LNHDA, CDR2 SQIVND (reference sequence).